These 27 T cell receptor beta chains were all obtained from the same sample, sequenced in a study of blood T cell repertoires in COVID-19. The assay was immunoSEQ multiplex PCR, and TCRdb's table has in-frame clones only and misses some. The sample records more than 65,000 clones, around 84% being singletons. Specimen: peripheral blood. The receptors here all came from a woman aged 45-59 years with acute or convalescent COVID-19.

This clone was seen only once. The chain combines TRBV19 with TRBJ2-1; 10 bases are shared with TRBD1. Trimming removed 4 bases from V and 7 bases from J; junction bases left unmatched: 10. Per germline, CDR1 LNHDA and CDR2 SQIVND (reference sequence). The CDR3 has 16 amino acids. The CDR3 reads CASSTYRDRGSNEQFF. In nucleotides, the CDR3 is TGTGCCAGTAGTACCTACCGGGACAGGGGAAGTAATGAGCAGTTCTTC.

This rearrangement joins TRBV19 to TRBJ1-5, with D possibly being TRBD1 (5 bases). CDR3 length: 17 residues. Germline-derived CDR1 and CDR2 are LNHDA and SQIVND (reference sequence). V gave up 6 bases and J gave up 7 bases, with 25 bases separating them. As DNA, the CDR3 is TGTGCCAGTAGCACCCAAGGGGCCTCAATCGTGGGCCAGCCCCAGCATTTT. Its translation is CASSTQGASIVGQPQHF.

The CDR3 is CASSQAGTSGETQYF. The CDR3 region has the DNA TGCGCCAGCAGCCAAGCCGGGACTAGCGGAGAGACCCAGTACTTC. The chain is built from TRBV4-3 and TRBJ2-5, with 11 positions matching TRBD2. The CDR3 covers 15 residues. CDR1 is LGHNA, CDR2 YSLEER, per germline. The V segment lost 1 base and the J segment 4 bases; nucleotides outside the gene matches: 2.

This chain's CDR3 is CATTRTLAGVITGELFF. CDR3 sequence (DNA): TGTGCCACTACCAGAACCCTAGCGGGAGTAATCACCGGGGAGCTGTTTTTT. The chain recombines TRBV19 with TRBJ2-2, with TRBD2 matching over 10 bases. The V gene end was trimmed by 10 bases and the J gene end by 4 bases; junction bases not matched to a gene: 15. CDR1 and CDR2 from the germline V gene are LNHDA and SQIVND (reference sequence). The CDR3 length is 17 residues.

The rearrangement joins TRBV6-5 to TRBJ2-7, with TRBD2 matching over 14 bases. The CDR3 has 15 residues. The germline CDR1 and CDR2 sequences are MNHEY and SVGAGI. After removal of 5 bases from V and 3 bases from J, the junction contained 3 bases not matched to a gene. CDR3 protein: CASSPGTSGSYEQYF. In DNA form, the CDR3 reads TGTGCCAGCAGTCCCGGGACTAGCGGGAGCTACGAGCAGTACTTC.

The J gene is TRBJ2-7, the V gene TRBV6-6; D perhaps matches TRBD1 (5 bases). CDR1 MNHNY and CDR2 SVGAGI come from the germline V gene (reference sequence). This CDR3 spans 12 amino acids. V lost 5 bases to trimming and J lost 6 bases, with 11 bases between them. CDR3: CASSPAGIEQYF. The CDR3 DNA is TGTGCCAGCAGTCCCGCAGGGATCGAGCAGTACTTC.

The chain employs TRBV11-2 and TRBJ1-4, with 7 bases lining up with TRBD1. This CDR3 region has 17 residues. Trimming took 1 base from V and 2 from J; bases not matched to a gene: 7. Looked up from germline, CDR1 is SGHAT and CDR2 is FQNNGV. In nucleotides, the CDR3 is TGTGCCAGCAGCTTAGTTATAGGGACAGCTACTAATGAAAAACTGTTTTTT. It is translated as CASSLVIGTATNEKLFF.

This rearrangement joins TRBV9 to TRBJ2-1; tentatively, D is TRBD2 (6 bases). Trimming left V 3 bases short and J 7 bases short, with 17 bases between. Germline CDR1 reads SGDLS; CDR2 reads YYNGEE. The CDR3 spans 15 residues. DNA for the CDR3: TGTGCCAGCAGCGAATCTAGCGCCCAAGGGAATGAGCAGTTCTTC. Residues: CASSESSAQGNEQFF.

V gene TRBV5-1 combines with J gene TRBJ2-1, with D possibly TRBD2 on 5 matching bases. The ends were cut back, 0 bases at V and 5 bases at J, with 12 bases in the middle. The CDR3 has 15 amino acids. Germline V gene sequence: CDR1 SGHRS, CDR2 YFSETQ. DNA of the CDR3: TGCGCCAGCAGCTTGGGGAGCGGTAGAGACAATGAGCAGTTCTTC. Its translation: CASSLGSGRDNEQFF.

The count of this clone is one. This CDR3 reads CAWRDSRYNSPLHF. The CDR3 DNA follows: TGTGCCTGGAGAGACAGCCGCTATAATTCACCCCTCCACTTT. V and J are TRBV30 and TRBJ1-6, with a possible D match to TRBD1 (5 bases). V shed 3 bases and J shed 3 bases, with 9 bases lying between them. The CDR3 runs to 14 residues. Germline assignment: CDR1 GTSNPN and CDR2 SVGIG (reference sequence).

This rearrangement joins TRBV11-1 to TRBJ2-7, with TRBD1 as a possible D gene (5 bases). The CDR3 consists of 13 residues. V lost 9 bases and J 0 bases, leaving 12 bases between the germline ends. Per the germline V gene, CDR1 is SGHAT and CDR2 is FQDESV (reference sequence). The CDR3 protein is CASKRQNSYEQYF. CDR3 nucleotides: TGTGCCAGTAAACGACAGAACTCCTACGAGCAGTACTTC.

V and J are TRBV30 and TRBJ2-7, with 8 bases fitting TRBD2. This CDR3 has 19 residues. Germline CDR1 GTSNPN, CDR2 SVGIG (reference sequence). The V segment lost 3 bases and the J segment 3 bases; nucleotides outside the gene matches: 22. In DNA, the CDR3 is TGTGCCTGGAGCGCCACCGGGACTAGTGGTTTCGCGTACTACTACGAGCAGTACTTC. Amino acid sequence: CAWSATGTSGFAYYYEQYF.

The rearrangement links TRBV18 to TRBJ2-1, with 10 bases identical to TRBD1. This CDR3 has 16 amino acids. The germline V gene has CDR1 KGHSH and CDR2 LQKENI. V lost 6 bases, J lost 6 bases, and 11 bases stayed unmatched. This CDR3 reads CASSRAGTGVSNEQFF. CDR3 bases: TGTGCCAGCTCGCGAGCCGGGACAGGGGTGTCCAATGAGCAGTTCTTC.

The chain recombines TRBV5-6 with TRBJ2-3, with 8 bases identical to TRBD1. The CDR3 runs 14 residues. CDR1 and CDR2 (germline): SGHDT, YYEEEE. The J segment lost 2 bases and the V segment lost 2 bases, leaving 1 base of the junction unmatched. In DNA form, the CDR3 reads TGTGCCAGCAGCTTTCAGGGGGCCACAGATACGCAGTATTTT. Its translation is CASSFQGATDTQYF.

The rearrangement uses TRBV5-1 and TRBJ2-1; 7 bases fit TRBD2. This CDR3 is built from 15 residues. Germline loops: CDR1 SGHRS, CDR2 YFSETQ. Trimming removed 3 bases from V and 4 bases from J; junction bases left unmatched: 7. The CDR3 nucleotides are TGCGCCAGCAGCTCTTCAGCGGGGTCATACAATGAGCAGTTCTTC. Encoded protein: CASSSSAGSYNEQFF. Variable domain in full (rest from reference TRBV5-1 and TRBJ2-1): KAGVTQTPRYLIKTRGQQVTLSCSPISGHRSVSWYQQTPGQGLQFLFEYFSETQRNKGNFPGRFSGRQFSNSRSEMNVSTLELGDSALYLCASSSSAGSYNEQFFGPGTRLTVL.

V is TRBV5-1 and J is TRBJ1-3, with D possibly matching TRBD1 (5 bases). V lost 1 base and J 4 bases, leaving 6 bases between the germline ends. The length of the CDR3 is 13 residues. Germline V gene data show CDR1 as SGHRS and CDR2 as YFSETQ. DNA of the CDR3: TGCGCCAGCAGCTTGTCAGGGGGAAACACCATATATTTT. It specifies CASSLSGGNTIYF.

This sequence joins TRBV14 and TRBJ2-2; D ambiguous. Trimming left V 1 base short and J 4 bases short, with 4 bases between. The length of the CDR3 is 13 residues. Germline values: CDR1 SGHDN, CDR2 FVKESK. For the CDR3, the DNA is TGTGCCAGCAGCCAAGGGCTCACCGGGGAGCTGTTTTTT. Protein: CASSQGLTGELFF.

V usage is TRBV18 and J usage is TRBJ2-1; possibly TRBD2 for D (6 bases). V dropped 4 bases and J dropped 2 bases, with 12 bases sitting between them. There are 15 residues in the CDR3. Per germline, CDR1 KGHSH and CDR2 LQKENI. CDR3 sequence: CASSLLTGAYNEQFF. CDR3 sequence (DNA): TGTGCCAGCTCACTCCTAACGGGAGCCTACAATGAGCAGTTCTTC.

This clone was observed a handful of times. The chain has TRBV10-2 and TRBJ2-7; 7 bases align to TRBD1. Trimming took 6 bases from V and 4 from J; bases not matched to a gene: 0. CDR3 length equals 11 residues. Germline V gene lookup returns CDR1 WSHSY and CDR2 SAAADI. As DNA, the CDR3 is TGCGCCAGCAGACAGGGGTACGAGCAGTACTTC. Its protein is CASRQGYEQYF.

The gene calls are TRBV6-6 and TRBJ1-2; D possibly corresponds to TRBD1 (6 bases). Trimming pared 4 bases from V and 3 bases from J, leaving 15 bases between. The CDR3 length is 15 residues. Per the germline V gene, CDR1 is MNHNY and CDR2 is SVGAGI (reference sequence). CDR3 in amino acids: CASSSRGSRDYGYTF. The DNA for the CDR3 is TGTGCCAGCAGTTCTAGGGGGTCCAGGGACTATGGCTACACCTTC.

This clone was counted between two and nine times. CDR3 in amino acids: CASSEEGMGEQYF. In nucleotides, the CDR3 is TGTGCCAGCAGTGAGGAGGGGATGGGGGAGCAGTACTTC. The rearrangement uses TRBV2 and TRBJ2-7, with D possibly matching TRBD2 (6 bases). V lost 3 bases and J 7 bases, leaving 13 bases between the germline ends. Germline V gives CDR1 SNHLY, CDR2 FYNNEI. This CDR3 spans 13 amino acids.

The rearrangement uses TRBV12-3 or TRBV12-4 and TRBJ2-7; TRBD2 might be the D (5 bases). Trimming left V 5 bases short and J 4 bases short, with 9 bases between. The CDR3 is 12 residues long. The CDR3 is CASSKLDYEQYF. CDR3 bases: TGTGCCAGCAGTAAACTAGATTACGAGCAGTACTTC.

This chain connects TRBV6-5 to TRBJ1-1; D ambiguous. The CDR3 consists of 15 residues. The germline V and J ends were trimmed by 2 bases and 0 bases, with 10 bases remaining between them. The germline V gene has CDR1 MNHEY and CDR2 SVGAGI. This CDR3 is CASSYDWSMNTEAFF. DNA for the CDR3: TGTGCCAGCAGTTACGATTGGAGCATGAACACTGAAGCTTTCTTT.

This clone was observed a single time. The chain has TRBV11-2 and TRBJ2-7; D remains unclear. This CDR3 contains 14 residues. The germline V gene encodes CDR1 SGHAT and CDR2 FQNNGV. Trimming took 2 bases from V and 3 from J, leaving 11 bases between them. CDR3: CASSLPGLGYEQYF. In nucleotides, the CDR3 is TGTGCCAGCAGCTTACCAGGTTTGGGCTACGAGCAGTACTTC.

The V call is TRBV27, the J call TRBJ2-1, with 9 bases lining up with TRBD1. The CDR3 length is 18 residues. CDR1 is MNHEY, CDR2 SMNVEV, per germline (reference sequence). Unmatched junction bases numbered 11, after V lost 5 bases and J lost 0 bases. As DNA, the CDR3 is TGTGCCAGCAGTCTCCTGGACAGGGGCCTTCCCTCCTACAATGAGCAGTTCTTC. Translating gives CASSLLDRGLPSYNEQFF.

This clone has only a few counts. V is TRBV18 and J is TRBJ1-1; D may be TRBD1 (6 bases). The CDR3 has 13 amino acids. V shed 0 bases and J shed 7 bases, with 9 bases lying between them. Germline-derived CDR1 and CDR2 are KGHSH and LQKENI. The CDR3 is CASSPPGADEAFF. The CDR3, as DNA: TGTGCCAGCTCACCACCGGGGGCCGATGAAGCTTTCTTT.

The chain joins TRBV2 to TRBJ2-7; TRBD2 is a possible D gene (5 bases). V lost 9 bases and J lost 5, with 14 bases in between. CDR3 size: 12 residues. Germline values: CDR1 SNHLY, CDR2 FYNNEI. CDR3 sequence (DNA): TGTGCCAGTACGGACTCCGCCAACGAGCAGTACTTC. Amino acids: CASTDSANEQYF.